This T cell receptor (beta chain) emerged from a study of cytomegalovirus exposure and HLA in healthy donors. PCR was performed using 60 Vbeta and 13 Jbeta primers. Original data processing: An analysis performed later counted roughly 80 million unique TCR beta chains (roughly 11 million of them shared). Sequencing used immunoSEQ multiplex PCR; TCRdb keeps in-frame clones, though not all of them. V, J and clone size were drawn from that table, and D and trimming were deduced from the DNA. There are 270,000 or so clones in the sample; approximately 90% occur only once, and roughly 4% lies in the top ten. Trimming removed 4 bases at V and 0 bases at J, with 18 bases between. The CDR3 totals 18 residues. Germline V CDR1 and CDR2: MGHRA, YSYEKL. With respect to this clone: Its antigen is not known.

General observations from the study: High specificity and sensitivity for cytomegalovirus status were reported for the classifier.

The chain carries TRBV4-1 and TRBJ1-4; D is perhaps TRBD1 (5 bases). This receptor was obtained from a middle-aged man in good health and CMV-seropositive. The sample taken for sequencing was PBMCs. CDR3 region: CASSRGGFGGATNEKLFF. The CDR3 coding sequence is TGCGCCAGCAGCCGGGGTGGTTTTGGGGGGGCAACTAATGAAAAACTGTTTTTT.